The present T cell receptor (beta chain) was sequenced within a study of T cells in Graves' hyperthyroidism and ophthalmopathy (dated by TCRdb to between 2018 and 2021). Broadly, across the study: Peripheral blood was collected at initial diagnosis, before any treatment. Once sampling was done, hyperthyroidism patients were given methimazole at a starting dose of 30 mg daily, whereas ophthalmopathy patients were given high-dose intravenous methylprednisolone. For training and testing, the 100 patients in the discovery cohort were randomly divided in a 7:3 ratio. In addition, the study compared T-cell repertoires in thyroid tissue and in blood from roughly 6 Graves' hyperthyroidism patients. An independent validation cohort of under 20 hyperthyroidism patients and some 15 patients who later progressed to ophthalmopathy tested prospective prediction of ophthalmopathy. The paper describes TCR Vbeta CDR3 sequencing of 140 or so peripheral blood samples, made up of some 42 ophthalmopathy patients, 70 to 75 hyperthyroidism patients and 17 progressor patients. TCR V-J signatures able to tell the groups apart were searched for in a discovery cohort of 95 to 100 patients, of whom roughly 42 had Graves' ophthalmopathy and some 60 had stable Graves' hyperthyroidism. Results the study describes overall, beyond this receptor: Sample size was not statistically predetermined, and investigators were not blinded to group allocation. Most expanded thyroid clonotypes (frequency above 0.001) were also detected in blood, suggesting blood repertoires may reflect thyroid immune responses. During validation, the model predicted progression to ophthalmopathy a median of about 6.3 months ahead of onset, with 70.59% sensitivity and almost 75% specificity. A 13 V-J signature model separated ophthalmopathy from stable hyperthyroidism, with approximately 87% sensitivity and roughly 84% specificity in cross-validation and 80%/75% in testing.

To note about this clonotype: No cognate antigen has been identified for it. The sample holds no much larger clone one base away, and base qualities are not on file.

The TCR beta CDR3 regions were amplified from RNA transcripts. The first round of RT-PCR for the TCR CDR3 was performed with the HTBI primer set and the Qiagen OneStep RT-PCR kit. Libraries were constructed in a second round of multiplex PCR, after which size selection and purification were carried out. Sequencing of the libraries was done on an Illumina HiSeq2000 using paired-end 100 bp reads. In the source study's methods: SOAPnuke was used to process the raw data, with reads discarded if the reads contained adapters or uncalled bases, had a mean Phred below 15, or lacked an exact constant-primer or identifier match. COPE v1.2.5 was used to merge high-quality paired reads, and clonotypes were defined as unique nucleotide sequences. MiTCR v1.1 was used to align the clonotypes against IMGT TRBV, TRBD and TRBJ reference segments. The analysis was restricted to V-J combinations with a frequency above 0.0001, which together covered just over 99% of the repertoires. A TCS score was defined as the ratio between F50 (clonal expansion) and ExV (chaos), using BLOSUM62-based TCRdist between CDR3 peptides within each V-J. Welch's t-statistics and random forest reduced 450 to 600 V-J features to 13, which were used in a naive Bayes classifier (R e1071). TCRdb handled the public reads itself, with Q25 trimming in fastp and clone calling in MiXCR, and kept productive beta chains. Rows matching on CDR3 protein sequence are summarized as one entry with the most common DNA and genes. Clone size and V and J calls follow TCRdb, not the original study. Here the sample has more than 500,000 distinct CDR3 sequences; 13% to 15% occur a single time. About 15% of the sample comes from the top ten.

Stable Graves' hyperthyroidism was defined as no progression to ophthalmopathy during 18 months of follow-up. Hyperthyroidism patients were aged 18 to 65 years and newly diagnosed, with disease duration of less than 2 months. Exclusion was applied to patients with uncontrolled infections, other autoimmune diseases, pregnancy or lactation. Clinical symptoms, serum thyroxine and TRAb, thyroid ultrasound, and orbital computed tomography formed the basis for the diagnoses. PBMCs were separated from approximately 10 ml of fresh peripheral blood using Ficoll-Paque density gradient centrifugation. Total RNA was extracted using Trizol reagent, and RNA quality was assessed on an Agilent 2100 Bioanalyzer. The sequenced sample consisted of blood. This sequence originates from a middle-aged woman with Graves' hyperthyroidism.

The CDR3 region reads CASRSLAESTDTQYF. The nucleotide sequence is TGTGCCAGCAGGTCTCTGGCGGAGTCCACAGATACGCAGTATTTT. The sequence is built from TRBV28 and TRBJ2-3; the D gene is not confidently resolved. Based on the germline V gene, the CDR1 and CDR2 sequences are MDHEN and SYDVKM. The CDR3 goes from the cysteine to the phenylalanine over 15 residues. The CDR3 DNA has 45 bases and is translated from base 1. V is clipped by 6 bases and J by 2 bases, and the sequence between their germline boundaries is 15 bases long.